Sequencing of this TCR beta chain was carried out in a study of Ad26.COV2.S vaccination and SARS-CoV-2 variants. Treatment specified: around 19 received Ad26.COV2.S at low or high dose, single or two shots; about 5 received placebo; per-sample allocation not given. All samples were drawn on day 63, counting from the first vaccine or placebo injection. TCRdb's copy holds only in-frame clones and misses some; the assay was immunoSEQ multiplex PCR. The sample includes approximately 300,000 clones, around 85% of them seen just once. In regard to this clone: Its target is not known.

Whole-study results and caveats: Analyses of TCR breadth and depth may have underestimated total T cell responses.

This receptor was obtained from a person aged 18 to 59 who received the Ad26.COV2.S COVID-19 vaccine or a placebo. Sequenced here: peripheral blood, sampled in a trial of Ad26.COV2.S vaccine versus placebo.

The DNA for the CDR3 is TGCGCCAGCAGCTTGTTTCCTAGCGCCAGCTCCTACGAGCAGTACTTC. It codes for CASSLFPSASSYEQYF. V gene TRBV5-1 combines with J gene TRBJ2-7; D possibly corresponds to TRBD2 (6 bases). Deletions cut 1 base from V and 0 bases from J, with 14 bases between. The CDR3 length is 16 residues. The V gene's germline CDR1 is SGHRS and CDR2 YFSETQ.